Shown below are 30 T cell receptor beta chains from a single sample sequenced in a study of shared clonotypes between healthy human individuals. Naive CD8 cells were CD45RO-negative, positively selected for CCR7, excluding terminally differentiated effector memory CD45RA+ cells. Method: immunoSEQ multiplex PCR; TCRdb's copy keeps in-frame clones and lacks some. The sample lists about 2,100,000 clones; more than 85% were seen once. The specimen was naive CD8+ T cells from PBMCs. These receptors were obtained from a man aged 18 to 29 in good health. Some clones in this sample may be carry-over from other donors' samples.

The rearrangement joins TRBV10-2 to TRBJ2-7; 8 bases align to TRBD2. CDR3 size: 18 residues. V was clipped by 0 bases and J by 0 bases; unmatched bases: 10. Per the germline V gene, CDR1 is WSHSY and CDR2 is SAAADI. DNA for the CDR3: TGCGCCAGCAGTGAGTCTCAAGCGGGAGTCCACCACTCCTACGAGCAGTACTTC. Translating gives CASSESQAGVHHSYEQYF.

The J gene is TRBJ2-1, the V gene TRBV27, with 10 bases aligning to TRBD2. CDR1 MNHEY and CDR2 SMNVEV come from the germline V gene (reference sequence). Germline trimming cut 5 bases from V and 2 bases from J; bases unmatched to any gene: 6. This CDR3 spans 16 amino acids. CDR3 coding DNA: TGTGCCAGCAGTCGGAGCGGGAGGGCCACCTACAATGAGCAGTTCTTC. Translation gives CASSRSGRATYNEQFF.

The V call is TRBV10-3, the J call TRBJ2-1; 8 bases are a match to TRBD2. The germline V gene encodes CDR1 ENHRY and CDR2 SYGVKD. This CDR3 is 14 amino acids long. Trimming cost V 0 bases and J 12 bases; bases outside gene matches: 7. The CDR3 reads CAISESPSGSWQFF. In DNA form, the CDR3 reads TGTGCCATCAGTGAGTCCCCCAGCGGGAGTTGGCAGTTCTTC.

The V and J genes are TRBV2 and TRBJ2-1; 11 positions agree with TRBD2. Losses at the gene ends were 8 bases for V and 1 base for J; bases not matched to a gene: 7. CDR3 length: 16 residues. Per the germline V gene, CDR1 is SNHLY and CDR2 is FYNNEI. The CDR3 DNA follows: TGTGCCAGCTCTATAGCGGGAGGGGGGTCCTACAATGAGCAGTTCTTC. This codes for CASSIAGGGSYNEQFF.

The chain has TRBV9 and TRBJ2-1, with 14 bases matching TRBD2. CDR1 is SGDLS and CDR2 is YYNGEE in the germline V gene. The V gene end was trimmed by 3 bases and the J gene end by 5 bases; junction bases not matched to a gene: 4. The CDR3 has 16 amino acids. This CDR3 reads CASSGTSGRNNNEQFF. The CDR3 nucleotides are TGTGCCAGCAGCGGGACTAGCGGGAGGAACAACAATGAGCAGTTCTTC.

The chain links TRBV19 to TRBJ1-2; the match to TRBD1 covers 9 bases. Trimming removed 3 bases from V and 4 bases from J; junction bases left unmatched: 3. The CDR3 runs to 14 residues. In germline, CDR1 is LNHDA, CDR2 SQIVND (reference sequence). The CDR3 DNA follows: TGTGCCAGTAGTATCGGGACAGGGATCTATGGCTACACCTTC. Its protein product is CASSIGTGIYGYTF.

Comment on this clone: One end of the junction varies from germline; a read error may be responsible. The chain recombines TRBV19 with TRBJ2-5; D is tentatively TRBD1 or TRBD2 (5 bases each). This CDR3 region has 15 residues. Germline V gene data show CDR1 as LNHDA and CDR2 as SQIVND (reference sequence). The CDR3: CASSIDTQPGQEKDF. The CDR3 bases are TGTGCCAGTAGTATAGATACTCAACCGGGGCAGGAGAAAGACTTC.

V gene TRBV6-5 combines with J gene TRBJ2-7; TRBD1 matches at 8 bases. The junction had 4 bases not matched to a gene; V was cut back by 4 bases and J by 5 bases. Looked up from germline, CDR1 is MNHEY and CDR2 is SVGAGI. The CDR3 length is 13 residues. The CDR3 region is CASSWTGNHEQYF. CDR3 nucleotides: TGTGCCAGCAGTTGGACAGGGAACCACGAGCAGTACTTC.

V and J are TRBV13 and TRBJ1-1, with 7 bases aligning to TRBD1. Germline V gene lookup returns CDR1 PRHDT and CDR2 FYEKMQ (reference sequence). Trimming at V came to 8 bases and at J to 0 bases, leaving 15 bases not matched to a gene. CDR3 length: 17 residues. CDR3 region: CASLDHRGGGMNTEAFF. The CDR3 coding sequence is TGTGCCAGCTTGGACCACAGGGGCGGGGGCATGAACACTGAAGCTTTCTTT.

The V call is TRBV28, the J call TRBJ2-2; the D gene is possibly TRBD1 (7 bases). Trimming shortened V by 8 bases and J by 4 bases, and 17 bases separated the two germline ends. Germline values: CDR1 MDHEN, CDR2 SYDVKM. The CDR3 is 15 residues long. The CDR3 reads CASGKGARGTGELFF. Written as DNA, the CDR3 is TGTGCCAGCGGCAAGGGGGCGCGGGGCACCGGGGAGCTGTTTTTT.

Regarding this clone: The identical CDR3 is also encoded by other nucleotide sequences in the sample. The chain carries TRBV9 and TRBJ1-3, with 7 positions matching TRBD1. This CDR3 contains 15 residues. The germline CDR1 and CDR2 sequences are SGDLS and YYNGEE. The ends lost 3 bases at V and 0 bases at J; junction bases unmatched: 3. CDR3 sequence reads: CASSEGTASGNTIYF. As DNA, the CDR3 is TGTGCCAGCAGCGAGGGGACAGCCTCTGGAAACACCATATATTTT.

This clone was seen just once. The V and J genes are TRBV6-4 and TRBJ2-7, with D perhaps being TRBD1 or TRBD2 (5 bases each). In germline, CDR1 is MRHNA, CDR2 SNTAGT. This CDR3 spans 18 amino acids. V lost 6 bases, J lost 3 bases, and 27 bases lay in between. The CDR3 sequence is CASRDLRCAATDYYEQYF. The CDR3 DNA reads TGTGCCAGCAGGGACCTCCGGTGTGCAGCGACAGACTACTACGAGCAGTACTTC.

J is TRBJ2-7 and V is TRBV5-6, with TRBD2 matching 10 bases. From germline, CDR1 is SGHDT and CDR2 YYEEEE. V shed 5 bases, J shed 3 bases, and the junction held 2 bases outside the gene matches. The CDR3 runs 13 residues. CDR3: CASRGTSDYEQYF. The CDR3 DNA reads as TGTGCCAGCAGGGGGACTAGCGACTACGAGCAGTACTTC.

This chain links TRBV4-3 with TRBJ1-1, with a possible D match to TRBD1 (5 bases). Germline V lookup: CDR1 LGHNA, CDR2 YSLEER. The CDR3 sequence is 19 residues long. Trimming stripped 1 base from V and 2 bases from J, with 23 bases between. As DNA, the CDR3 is TGCGCCAGCAGCCAAGTTTATCCGGGGGGACCCGAACTCAACACTGAAGCTTTCTTT. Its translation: CASSQVYPGGPELNTEAFF.

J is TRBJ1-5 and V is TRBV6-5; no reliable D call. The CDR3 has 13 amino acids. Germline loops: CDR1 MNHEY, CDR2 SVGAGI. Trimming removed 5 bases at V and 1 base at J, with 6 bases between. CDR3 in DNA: TGTGCCAGCAGTACCTTGAGCAATCAGCCCCAGCATTTT. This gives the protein CASSTLSNQPQHF.

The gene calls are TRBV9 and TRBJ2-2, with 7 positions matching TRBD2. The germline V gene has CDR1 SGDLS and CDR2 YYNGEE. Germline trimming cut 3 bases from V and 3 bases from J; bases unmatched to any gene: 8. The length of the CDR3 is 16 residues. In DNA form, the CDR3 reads TGTGCCAGCAGCGGGAGCGGGAAGGACTACACCGGGGAGCTGTTTTTT. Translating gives CASSGSGKDYTGELFF.

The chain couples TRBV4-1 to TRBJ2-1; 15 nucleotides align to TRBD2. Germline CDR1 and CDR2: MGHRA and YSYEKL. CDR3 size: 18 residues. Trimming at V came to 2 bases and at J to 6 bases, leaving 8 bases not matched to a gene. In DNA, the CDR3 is TGCGCCAGCAGCCAAAGCGGACTAGCGGGAGGGTTGGGCAATGAGCAGTTCTTC. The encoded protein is CASSQSGLAGGLGNEQFF.

The CDR3 loop reads CASSEAGGSLSEKLFF. CDR3 nucleotides: TGTGCCAGCAGTGAGGCAGGGGGAAGCTTAAGTGAAAAACTGTTTTTT. The V gene is TRBV2, the J gene TRBJ1-4; 7 bases fit TRBD1. Germline CDR1 reads SNHLY; CDR2 reads FYNNEI. V lost 3 bases, J lost 7 bases, and 11 bases stayed unmatched. The CDR3 consists of 16 residues.

The CDR3 nucleotides read TGTGCCAGCAGCTTAACAGGCGGGAGTCTCCACGAGCAGTACTTC. The encoded protein is CASSLTGGSLHEQYF. The chain couples TRBV7-3 to TRBJ2-7; 7 bases map to TRBD2. With 0 bases clipped from V and 5 bases from J, the junction kept 7 bases outside the gene matches. There are 15 residues in the CDR3. Germline V gene data show CDR1 as SGHTA and CDR2 as FQGTGA.

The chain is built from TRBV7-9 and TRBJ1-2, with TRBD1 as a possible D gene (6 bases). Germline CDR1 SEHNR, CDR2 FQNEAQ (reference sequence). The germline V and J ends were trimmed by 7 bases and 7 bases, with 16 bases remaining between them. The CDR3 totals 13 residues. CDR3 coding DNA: TGTGCCAGCACCCCAGGTAGAGGGGGTGGCTACACCTTC. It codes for CASTPGRGGGYTF.

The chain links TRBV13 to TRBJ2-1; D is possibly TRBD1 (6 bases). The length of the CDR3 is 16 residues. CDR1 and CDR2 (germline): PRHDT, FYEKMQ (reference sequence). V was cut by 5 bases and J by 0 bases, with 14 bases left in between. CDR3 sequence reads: CASSSRDTSSYNEQFF. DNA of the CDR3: TGTGCCAGCAGCAGCCGGGACACGAGCTCCTACAATGAGCAGTTCTTC. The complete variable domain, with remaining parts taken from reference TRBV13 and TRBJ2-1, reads AAGVIQSPRHLIKEKRETATLKCYPIPRHDTVYWYQQGPGQDPQFLISFYEKMQSDKGSIPDRFSAQQFSDYHSELNMSSLELGDSALYFCASSSRDTSSYNEQFFGPGTRLTVL.

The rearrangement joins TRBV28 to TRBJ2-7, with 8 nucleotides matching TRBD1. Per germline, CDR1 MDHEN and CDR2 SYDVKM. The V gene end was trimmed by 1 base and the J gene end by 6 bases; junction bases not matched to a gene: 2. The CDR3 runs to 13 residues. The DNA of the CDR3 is TGTGCCAGCAGTTTATTACAGGGGGTCGAGCAGTACTTC. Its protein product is CASSLLQGVEQYF.

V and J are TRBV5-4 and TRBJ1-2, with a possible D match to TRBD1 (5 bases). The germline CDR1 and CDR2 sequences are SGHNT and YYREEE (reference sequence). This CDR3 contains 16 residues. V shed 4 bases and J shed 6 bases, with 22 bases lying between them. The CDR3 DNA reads TGTGCCAGCAGCCCTATGGGAGGGGTTTTTCGGGATGGCTACACCTTC. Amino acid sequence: CASSPMGGVFRDGYTF. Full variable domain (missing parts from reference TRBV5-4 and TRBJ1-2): ETGVTQSPTHLIKTRGQQVTLRCSSQSGHNTVSWYQQALGQGPQFIFQYYREEENGRGNFPPRFSGLQFPNYSSELNVNALELDDSALYLCASSPMGGVFRDGYTFGSGTRLTVV.

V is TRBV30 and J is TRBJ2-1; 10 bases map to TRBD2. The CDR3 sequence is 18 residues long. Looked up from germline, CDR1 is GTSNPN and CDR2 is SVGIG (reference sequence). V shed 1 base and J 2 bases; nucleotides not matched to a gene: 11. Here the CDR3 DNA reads TGTGCCTGGAGTGGGACTAGCGGTAAGCTACGAGCCTACAATGAGCAGTTCTTC. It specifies CAWSGTSGKLRAYNEQFF.

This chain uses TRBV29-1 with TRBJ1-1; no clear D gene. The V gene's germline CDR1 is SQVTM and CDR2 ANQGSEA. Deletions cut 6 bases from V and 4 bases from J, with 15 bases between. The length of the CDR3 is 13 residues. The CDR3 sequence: CSVQGPLPTEAFF. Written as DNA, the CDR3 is TGCAGCGTCCAAGGGCCCCTGCCCACTGAAGCTTTCTTT.

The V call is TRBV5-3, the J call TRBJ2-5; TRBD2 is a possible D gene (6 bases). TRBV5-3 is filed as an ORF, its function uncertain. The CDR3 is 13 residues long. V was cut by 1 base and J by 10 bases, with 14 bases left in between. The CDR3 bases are TGTGCCAGAAGCTTGAGTTCGGGGGAAGGCCAGTACTTC. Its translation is CARSLSSGEGQYF.

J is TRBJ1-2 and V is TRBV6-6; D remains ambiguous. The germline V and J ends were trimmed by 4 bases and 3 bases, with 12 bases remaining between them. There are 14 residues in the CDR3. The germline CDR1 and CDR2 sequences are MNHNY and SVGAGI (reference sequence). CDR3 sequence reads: CASSSLAGDYGYTF. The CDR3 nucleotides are TGTGCCAGCAGTTCCTTGGCCGGGGACTATGGCTACACCTTC.

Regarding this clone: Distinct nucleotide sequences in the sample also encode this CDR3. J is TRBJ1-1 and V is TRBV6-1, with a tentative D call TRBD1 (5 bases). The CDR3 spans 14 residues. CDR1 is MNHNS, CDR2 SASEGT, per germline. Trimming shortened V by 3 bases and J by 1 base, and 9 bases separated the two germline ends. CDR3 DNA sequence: TGTGCCAGCAGTGAGAGGGGCCCGAACACTGAAGCTTTCTTT. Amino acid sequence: CASSERGPNTEAFF.

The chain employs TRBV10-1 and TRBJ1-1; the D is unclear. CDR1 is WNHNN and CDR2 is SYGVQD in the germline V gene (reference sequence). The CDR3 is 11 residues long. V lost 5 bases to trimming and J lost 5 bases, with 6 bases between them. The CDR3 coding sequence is TGCGCCAGCAGTACGGGGACTGAAGCTTTCTTT. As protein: CASSTGTEAFF.

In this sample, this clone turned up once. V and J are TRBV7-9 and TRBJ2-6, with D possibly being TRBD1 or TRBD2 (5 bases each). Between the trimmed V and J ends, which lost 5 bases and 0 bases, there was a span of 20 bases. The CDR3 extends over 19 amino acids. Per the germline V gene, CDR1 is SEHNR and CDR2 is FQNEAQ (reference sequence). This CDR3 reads CASSAKTGTPGSGANVLTF. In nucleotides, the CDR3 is TGTGCCAGCAGCGCGAAGACCGGGACCCCAGGCTCTGGGGCCAACGTCCTGACTTTC. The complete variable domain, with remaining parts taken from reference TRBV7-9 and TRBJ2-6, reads DTGVSQNPRHKITKRGQNVTFRCDPISEHNRLYWYRQTLGQGPEFLTYFQNEAQLEKSRLLSDRFSAERPKGSFSTLEIQRTEQGDSAMYLCASSAKTGTPGSGANVLTFGAGSRLTVL.